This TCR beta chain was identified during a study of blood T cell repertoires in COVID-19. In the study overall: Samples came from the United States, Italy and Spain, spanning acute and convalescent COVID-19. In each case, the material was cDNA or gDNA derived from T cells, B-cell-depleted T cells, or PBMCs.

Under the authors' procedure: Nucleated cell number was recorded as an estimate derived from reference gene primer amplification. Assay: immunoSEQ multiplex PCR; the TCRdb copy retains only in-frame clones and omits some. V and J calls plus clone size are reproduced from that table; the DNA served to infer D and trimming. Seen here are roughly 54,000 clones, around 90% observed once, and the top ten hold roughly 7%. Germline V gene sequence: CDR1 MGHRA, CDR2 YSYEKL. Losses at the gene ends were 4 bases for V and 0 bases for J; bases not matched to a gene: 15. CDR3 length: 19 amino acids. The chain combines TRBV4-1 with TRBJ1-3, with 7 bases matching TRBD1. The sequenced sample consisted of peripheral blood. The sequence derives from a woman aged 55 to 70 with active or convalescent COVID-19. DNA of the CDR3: TGCGCCAGCAGCCTCGGACAGGTGGCCCTTCCCTACTCTGGAAACACCATATATTTT. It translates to CASSLGQVALPYSGNTIYF.